The T cell receptor beta chain under discussion was sequenced for a study of T cell responses to AZD1222 COVID-19 vaccine (dated by TCRdb to the early 2020s). Regarding the research as a whole: TCR sequencing covered more than 230 trial participants: 200 to 220 given two doses of AZD1222 and 26 given two doses of MenACWY control vaccine. Trial participants were enrolled into age subgroups of 18-55, 56-69 and 70-plus years, which contained about 150, 27 and 61 TCR-sequenced participants, respectively. What the work shows at the level of the full study, not this receptor alone: Participants were mostly white British, with more females than males. The authors suggested clonal diversity may have been underestimated. Vaccine-associated CD4 TCRs spanned the whole spike protein, with dominant responses in regions 160-218 and 743-854. Because no samples from the day 14 peak response were available, repertoires could be characterized only after the peak T cell response. The 56-69-year group was small, and its depth increase did not reach significance, likely because of low power. Nearly half of unique spike-specific TCRs reportedly recognized epitopes outside regions mutated in the B.1.351 and B.1.1.7 variants. A significant rise in spike-specific TCR breadth and depth was observed after two AZD1222 doses relative to day 0 and relative to MenACWY recipients. Conclusions about previously exposed vaccinees are limited, since just a handful of AZD1222 recipients were seropositive for SARS-CoV-2 at baseline.

What the time point label conveys for this sample: about 28 days (+/-7) after the second vaccine dose. AZD1222 recipients whose second dose came at about 4 weeks and those whose second dose came at about 12 weeks were combined into one group, since spike-specific TCR depth and breadth did not differ between the two schedules. The vaccinee samples were drawn from two UK trials, COV001 and COV002, one of which was a single-blind randomized controlled phase 2/3 trial testing AZD1222 (ChAdOx1 nCoV-19) in healthy adults. For TCRbeta chain sequencing, PBMC samples from trial participants were taken at day 0 and at day 28 after the second dose. For this clone: No cognate antigen has been identified for it. Base qualities are missing; no much larger clone stands one base away.

Spanning cysteine to phenylalanine, the CDR3 consists of 15 amino acids. Solely the CDR3 DNA is kept, with 45 bases framed from the first base. V lost 0 bases and J lost 5 bases, and the count of bases not matched to a germline gene is 6. The germline V gene sets CDR1 to MGHRA and CDR2 to YSYEKL. The CDR3 regions of human TCRbeta chains were analyzed by immunosequencing. In the source study's methods: TCRs in the repertoires were matched against a reference library of SARS-CoV-2-specific TCRs that had been generated with the MIRA antigen-specificity platform. Breadth was defined as the fraction of unique TCRs that were SARS-CoV-2-associated. Depth was defined as the fraction of total T cells that were SARS-CoV-2-associated. Using the MIRA data, each spike-specific TCR was assigned both to the spike region to which the TCR was reactive and to a CD4 or CD8 class. Log10-transformed breadth and depth values were compared by one-way ANOVA with Sidak's multiple comparisons tests. TCRdb stores this immuneACCESS table with in-frame sequences only. Part of the clones is absent; in the studies checked, under half of the shortfall reflects unresolved V genes, and no reason is known for the rest. The V and J calls and clone size are taken from that table; D and trimming were inferred from the DNA. A total of just over 150,000 clones appear in this sample, 90% to 95% of them only once. The ten largest clones take up 1.5% of the sample.

Rearrangement joined TRBV4-1 to TRBJ2-5; a stretch of 7 junction bases matches TRBD1. This sequence originates from an adult who received the AZD1222 COVID-19 vaccine. Source: peripheral blood, taken 28 days after the second AZD1222 dose. The CDR3 in this case is CASSQEDRAGETQYF. The DNA sequence reads TGCGCCAGCAGCCAAGAAGACAGGGCAGGGGAGACCCAGTACTTC.